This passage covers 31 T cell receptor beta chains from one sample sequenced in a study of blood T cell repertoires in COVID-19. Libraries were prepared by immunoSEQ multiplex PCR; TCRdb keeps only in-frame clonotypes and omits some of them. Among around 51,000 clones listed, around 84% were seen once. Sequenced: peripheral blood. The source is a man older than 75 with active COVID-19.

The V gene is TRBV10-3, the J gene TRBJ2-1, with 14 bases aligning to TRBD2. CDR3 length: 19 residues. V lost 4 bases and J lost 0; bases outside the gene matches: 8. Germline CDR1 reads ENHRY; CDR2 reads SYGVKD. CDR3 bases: TGTGCCATCAGTGCGGGACTAGCGGGAGCCGTTACCTCCTACAATGAGCAGTTCTTC. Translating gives CAISAGLAGAVTSYNEQFF.

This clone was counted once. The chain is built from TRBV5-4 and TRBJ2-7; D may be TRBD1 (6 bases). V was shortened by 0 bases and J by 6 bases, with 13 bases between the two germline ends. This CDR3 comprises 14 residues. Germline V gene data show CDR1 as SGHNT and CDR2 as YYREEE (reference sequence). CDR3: CASSLAVQGGEQYF. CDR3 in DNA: TGTGCCAGCAGCTTGGCAGTACAGGGCGGCGAGCAGTACTTC.

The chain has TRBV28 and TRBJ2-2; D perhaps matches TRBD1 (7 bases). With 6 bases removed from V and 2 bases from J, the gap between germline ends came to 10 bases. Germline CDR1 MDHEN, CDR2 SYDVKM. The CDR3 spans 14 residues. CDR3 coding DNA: TGTGCCAGCAGGCGGGACAGTAACACCGGGGAGCTGTTTTTT. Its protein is CASRRDSNTGELFF.

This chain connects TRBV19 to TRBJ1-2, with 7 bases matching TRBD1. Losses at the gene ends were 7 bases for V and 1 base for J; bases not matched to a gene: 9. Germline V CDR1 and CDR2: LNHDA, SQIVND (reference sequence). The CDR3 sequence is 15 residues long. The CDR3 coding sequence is TGTGCCAGTACCCAGCGGGCAGGGGGTAACTATGGCTACACCTTC. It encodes CASTQRAGGNYGYTF.

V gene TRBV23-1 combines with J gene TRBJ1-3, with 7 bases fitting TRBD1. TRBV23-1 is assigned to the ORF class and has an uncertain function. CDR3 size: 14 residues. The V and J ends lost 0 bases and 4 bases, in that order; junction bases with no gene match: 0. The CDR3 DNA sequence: TGCGCCAGCAGTCAATCGGACAGGGGAAACACCATATATTTT. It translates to CASSQSDRGNTIYF.

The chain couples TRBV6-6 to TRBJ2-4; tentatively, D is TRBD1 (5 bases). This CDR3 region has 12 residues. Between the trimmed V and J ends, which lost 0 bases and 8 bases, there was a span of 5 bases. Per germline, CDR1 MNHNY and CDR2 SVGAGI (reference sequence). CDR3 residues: CASSYSQDIQYF. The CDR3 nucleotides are TGTGCCAGCAGTTACTCACAGGACATTCAGTACTTC.

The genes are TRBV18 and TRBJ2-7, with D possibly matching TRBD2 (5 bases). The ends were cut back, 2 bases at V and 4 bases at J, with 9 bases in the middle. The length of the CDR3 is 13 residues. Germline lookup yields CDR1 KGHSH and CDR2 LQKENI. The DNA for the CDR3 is TGTGCCAGCTCACCAACGGGGAGTTACGAGCAGTACTTC. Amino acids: CASSPTGSYEQYF.

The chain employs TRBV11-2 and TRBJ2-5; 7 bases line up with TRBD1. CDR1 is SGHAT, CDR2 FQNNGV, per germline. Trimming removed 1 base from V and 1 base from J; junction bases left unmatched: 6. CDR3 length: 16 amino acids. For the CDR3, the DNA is TGTGCCAGCAGCTTAGTTTTGACAGGGCTCCAAGAGACCCAGTACTTC. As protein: CASSLVLTGLQETQYF.

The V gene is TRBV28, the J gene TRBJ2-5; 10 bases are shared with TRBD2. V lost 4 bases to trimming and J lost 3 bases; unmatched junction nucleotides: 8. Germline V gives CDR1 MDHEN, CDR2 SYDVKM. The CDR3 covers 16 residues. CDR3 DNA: TGTGCCAGCAGTTCGCCCCGGACTAGCGGAAAAGAGACCCAGTACTTC. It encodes CASSSPRTSGKETQYF.

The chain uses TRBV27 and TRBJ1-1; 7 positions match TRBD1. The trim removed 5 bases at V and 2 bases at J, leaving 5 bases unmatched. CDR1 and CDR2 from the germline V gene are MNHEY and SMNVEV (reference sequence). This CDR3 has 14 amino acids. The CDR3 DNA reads TGTGCCAGCAGTCCCCGGACAGGAAACACTGAAGCTTTCTTT. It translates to CASSPRTGNTEAFF.

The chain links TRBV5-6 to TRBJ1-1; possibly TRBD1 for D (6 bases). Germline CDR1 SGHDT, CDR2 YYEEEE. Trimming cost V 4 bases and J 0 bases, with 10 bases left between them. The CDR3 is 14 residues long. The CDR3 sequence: CASSLRTVNTEAFF. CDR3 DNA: TGTGCCAGCAGCCTACGGACAGTGAACACTGAAGCTTTCTTT.

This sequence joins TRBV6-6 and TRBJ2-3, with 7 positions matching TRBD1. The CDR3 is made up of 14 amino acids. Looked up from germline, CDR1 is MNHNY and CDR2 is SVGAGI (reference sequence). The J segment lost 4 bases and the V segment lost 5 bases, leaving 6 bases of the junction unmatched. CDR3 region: CASSHRDRSDTQYF. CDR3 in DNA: TGTGCCAGCAGTCACCGGGACAGATCAGATACGCAGTATTTT.

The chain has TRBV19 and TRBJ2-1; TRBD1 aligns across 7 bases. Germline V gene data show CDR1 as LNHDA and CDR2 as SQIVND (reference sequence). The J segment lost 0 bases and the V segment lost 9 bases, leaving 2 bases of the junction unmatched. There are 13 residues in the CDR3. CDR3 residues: CASGDSSYNEQFF. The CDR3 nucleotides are TGTGCCAGCGGGGACAGCTCCTACAATGAGCAGTTCTTC.

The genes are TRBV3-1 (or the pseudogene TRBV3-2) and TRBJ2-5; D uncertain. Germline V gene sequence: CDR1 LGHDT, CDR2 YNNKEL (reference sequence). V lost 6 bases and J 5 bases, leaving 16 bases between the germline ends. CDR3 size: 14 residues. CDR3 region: CASRASPGSETQYF. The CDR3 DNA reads TGTGCCAGCAGGGCCTCACCAGGTTCGGAGACCCAGTACTTC.

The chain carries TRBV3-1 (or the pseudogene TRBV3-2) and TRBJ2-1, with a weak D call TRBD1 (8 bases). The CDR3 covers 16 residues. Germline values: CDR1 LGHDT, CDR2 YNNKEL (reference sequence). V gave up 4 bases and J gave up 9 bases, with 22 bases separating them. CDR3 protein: CASSRKETGEGGEQFF. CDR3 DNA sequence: TGTGCCAGCAGCCGGAAAGAGACAGGGGAGGGAGGTGAGCAGTTCTTC.

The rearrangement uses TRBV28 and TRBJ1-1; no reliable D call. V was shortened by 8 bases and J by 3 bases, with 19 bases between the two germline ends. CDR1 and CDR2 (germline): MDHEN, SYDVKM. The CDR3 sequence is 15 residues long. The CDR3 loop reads CASYLIAGADTEAFF. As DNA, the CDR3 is TGTGCCAGCTACCTCATAGCGGGCGCGGACACTGAAGCTTTCTTT.

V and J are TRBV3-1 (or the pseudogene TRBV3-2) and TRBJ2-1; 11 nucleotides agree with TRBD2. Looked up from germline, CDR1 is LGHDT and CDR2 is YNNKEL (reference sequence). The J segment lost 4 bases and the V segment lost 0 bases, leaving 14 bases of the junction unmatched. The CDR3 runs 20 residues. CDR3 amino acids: CASSQDTASGRSRGYNEQFF. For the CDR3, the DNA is TGTGCCAGCAGCCAAGATACGGCTAGCGGGAGGTCACGGGGGTACAATGAGCAGTTCTTC.

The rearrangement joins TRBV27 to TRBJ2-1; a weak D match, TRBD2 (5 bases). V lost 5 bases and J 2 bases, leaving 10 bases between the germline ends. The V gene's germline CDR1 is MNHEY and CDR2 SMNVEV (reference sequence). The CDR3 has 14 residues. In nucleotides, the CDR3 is TGTGCCAGCAGTCGAGGGCGCCCCTACAATGAGCAGTTCTTC. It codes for CASSRGRPYNEQFF.

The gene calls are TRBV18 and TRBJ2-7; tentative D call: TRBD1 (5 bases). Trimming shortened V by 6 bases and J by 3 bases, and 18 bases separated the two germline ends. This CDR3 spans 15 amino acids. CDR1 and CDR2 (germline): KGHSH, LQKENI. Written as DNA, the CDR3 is TGTGCCAGCTCCATCACCACAGGAGCAAACTACGAGCAGTACTTC. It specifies CASSITTGANYEQYF.

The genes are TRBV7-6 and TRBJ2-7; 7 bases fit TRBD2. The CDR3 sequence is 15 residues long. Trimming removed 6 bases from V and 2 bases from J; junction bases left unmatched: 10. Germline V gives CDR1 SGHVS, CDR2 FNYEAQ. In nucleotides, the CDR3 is TGTGCCAGCAGAAGGCTTGCGGGAGTTCCCTACGAGCAGTACTTC. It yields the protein CASRRLAGVPYEQYF.

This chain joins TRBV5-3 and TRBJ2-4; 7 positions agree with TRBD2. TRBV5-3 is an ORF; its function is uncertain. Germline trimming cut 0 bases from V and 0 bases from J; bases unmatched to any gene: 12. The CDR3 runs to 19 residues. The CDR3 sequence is CARSLAHGGGDGAKNIQYF. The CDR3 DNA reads TGTGCCAGAAGCTTGGCCCATGGGGGAGGGGACGGAGCCAAAAACATTCAGTACTTC.

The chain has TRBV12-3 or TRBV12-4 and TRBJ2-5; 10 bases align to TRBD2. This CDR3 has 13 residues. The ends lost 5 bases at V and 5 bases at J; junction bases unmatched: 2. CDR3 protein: CASSPGLAETQYF. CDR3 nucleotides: TGTGCCAGCAGTCCGGGACTAGCGGAGACCCAGTACTTC.

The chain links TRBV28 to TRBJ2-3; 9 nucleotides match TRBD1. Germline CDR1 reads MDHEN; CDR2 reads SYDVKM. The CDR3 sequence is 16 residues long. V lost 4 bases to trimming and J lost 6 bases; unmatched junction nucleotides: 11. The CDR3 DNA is TGTGCCAGCAGTTGGGGTTGGGGACAGGGAACGGATACGCAGTATTTT. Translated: CASSWGWGQGTDTQYF.

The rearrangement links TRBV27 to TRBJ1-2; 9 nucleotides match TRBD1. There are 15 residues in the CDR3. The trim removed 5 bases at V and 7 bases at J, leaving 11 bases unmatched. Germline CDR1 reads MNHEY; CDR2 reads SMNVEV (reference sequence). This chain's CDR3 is CASSETGTGFSGYTF. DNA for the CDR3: TGTGCCAGCAGTGAAACCGGGACAGGGTTTAGTGGCTACACCTTC.

CDR3 residues: CASSLGRAHEQFF. DNA for the CDR3: TGTGCCAGCAGTTTAGGCAGGGCCCATGAGCAGTTCTTC. This chain links TRBV28 with TRBJ2-1, with TRBD1 as a possible D gene (5 bases). CDR1 is MDHEN, CDR2 SYDVKM, per germline. CDR3 length: 13 amino acids. Trimming pared 2 bases from V and 8 bases from J, leaving 10 bases between.

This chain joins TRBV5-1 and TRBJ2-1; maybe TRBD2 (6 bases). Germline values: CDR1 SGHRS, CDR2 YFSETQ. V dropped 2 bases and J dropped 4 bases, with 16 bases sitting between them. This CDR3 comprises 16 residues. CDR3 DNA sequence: TGCGCCAGCAGCTTAGGGGCACTAGCAGATTACAATGAGCAGTTCTTC. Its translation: CASSLGALADYNEQFF.

Written as DNA, the CDR3 is TGTGCCACCAGCGGACAATGGGGGACAGGGCCCCATGAAGATACGCAGTATTTT. Its protein product is CATSGQWGTGPHEDTQYF. The chain combines TRBV15 with TRBJ2-3, with 9 bases matching TRBD1. The CDR3 totals 18 residues. CDR1 is LNHNV, CDR2 YYDKDF, per germline (reference sequence). Trimming took 5 bases from V and 5 from J; bases not matched to a gene: 17.

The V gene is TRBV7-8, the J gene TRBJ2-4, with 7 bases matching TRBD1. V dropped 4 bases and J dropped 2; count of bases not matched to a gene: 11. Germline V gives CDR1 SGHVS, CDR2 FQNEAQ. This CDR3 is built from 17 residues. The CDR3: CASSSSGQPHTKNIQYF. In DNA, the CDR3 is TGTGCCAGCAGCTCATCGGGACAGCCACACACCAAAAACATTCAGTACTTC.

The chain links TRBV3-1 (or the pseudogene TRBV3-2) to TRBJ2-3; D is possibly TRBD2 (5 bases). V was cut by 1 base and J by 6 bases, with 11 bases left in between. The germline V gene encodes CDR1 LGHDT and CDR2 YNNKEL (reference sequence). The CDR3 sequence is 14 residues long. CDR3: CASSQGLARDTQYF. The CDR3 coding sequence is TGTGCCAGCAGCCAAGGGCTAGCAAGGGATACGCAGTATTTT.

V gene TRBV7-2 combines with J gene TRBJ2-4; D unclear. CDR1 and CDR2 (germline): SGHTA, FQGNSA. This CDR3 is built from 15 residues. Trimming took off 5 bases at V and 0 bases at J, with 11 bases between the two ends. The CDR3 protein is CASSTQILAKNIQYF. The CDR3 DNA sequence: TGTGCCAGCAGCACCCAGATCCTAGCCAAAAACATTCAGTACTTC.

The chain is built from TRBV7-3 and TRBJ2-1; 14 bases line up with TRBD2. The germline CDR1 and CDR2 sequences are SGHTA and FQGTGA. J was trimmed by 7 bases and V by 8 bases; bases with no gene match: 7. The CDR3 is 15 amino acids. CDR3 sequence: CASGRGTSGSNEQFF. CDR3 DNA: TGTGCCAGCGGTCGTGGGACTAGCGGGAGTAATGAGCAGTTCTTC.